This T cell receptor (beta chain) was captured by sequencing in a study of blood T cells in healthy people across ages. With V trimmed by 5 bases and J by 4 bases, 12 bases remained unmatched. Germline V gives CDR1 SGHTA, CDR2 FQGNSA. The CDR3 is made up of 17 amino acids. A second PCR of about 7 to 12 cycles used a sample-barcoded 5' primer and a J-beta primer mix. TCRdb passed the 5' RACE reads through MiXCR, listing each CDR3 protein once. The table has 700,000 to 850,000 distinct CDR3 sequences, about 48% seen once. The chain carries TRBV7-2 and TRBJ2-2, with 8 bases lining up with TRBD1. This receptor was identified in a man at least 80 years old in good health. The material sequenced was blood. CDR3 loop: CASSSGTGQVRTGELFF. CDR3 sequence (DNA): TGTGCCAGCAGCAGTGGGACGGGACAGGTCCGCACCGGGGAGCTGTTTTTT.